The 16 T cell receptor beta chains below were found in one sample sequenced in a study of STAT5B mutations in CD4+ large granular lymphocyte leukemia. The data were produced by immunoSEQ multiplex PCR, yet TCRdb's version contains in-frame clones alone and is incomplete. The sample contains approximately 32,000 clones, 69% of which appear only once. Sequencing was carried out using CD4+ T cells from blood buffy coats. Receptors were obtained from a human donor in good health.

The chain links TRBV11-3 to TRBJ2-3; tentative D call: TRBD2 (6 bases). V lost 1 base and J lost 11, with 16 bases in between. This CDR3 has 14 residues. CDR1 SGHNT and CDR2 YENEEA come from the germline V gene. The CDR3 DNA sequence: TGTGCCAGCAGCTTAGCGGACACTAAGGGAGGGCAGTATTTT. It yields the protein CASSLADTKGGQYF. Looking up the rest from reference TRBV11-3 and TRBJ2-3 gives the full variable domain: EAGVVQSPRYKIIEKKQPVAFWCNPISGHNTLYWYLQNLGQGPELLIRYENEEAVDDSQLPKDRFSAERLKGVDSTLKIQPAELGDSAVYLCASSLADTKGGQYFGPGTRLTVL.

The sample holds a few counts of this clone. The genes are TRBV19 and TRBJ1-1; no clear D gene. Germline V gene lookup returns CDR1 LNHDA and CDR2 SQIVND (reference sequence). V was shortened by 3 bases and J by 1 base, with 9 bases between the two germline ends. CDR3 length equals 14 residues. The CDR3: CASSILGGNTEAFF. The CDR3 bases are TGTGCCAGTAGTATTCTGGGAGGGAACACTGAAGCTTTCTTT.

The rearrangement uses TRBV7-6 and TRBJ2-5; 11 nucleotides agree with TRBD2. The CDR3 covers 18 residues. Trimming at V came to 5 bases and at J to 4 bases, leaving 15 bases not matched to a gene. Germline V gene sequence: CDR1 SGHVS, CDR2 FNYEAQ. The CDR3 sequence: CASSTHPSGTSGPETQYF. CDR3 DNA sequence: TGTGCCAGCAGCACACATCCAAGCGGGACTAGCGGCCCAGAGACCCAGTACTTC. The full variable domain, in which reference TRBV7-6 and TRBJ2-5 provide the parts outside the CDR3, is GAGVSQSPRYKVTKRGQDVALRCDPISGHVSLYWYRQALGQGPEFLTYFNYEAQQDKSGLPNDRFSAERPEGSISTLTIQRTEQRDSAMYRCASSTHPSGTSGPETQYFGPGTRLLVL.

V usage is TRBV19 and J usage is TRBJ1-2; TRBD1 aligns across 8 bases. Germline V gives CDR1 LNHDA, CDR2 SQIVND (reference sequence). CDR3 length: 16 residues. After removal of 7 bases from V and 3 bases from J, the junction contained 13 bases not matched to a gene. This chain's CDR3 is CASTGGGGGFDYGYTF. As DNA, the CDR3 is TGTGCCAGTACAGGGGGCGGTGGGGGTTTTGACTATGGCTACACCTTC.

The chain recombines TRBV5-1 with TRBJ2-2; 11 nucleotides align to TRBD2. The CDR3 has 18 residues. The germline CDR1 and CDR2 sequences are SGHRS and YFSETQ. V shed 8 bases, J shed 5 bases, and the junction held 17 bases outside the gene matches. This CDR3 reads CARIAGGRLVKFTGELFF. The DNA of the CDR3 is TGCGCCAGGATAGCGGGGGGGCGATTAGTCAAGTTTACCGGGGAGCTGTTTTTT.

The CDR3 bases are TGTGCCACCAGCATTAACTCTGCAACTAATGAAAAACTGTTTTTT. Its translation is CATSINSATNEKLFF. The rearrangement uses TRBV15 and TRBJ1-4; D gene uncertain. Germline values: CDR1 LNHNV, CDR2 YYDKDF (reference sequence). V was pared by 4 bases and J by 0 bases, with 9 bases between. The CDR3 consists of 15 residues.

This chain uses TRBV19 with TRBJ2-2; TRBD1 aligns across 9 bases. The CDR3 consists of 14 residues. V was pared by 9 bases and J by 5 bases, with 7 bases of the junction left unmatched. The germline V gene encodes CDR1 LNHDA and CDR2 SQIVND (reference sequence). The CDR3 loop is CASKTGGDTGELFF. The CDR3 coding sequence is TGTGCCAGCAAGACAGGGGGTGATACCGGGGAGCTGTTTTTT.

This clone was detected only once. The chain has TRBV19 and TRBJ1-5; D gene unclear. The CDR3 is made up of 16 amino acids. Trimming cost V 1 base and J 4 bases, with 14 bases left between them. Germline values: CDR1 LNHDA, CDR2 SQIVND (reference sequence). Here the CDR3 DNA reads TGTGCCAGTAGTATAGGAGACGAGGGCAGAAATCAGCCCCAGCATTTT. It codes for CASSIGDEGRNQPQHF.

This sequence joins TRBV19 and TRBJ2-4; D is ambiguous. CDR1 and CDR2 from the germline V gene are LNHDA and SQIVND (reference sequence). CDR3 length: 11 amino acids. V dropped 9 bases and J dropped 6 bases, with 9 bases sitting between them. The CDR3, as DNA: TGTGCCAGCCAACAAGGAAACATTCAGTACTTC. It translates to CASQQGNIQYF.

The chain links TRBV7-8 to TRBJ2-7, with 8 bases lining up with TRBD2. The CDR3 has 13 residues. Trimming removed 5 bases from V and 3 bases from J; junction bases left unmatched: 3. Germline CDR1 and CDR2: SGHVS and FQNEAQ. This CDR3 is CASSPTSGYEQYF. In DNA, the CDR3 is TGTGCCAGCAGCCCAACTAGCGGCTACGAGCAGTACTTC. Complete variable domain (other parts from reference TRBV7-8 and TRBJ2-7): GAGVSQSPRYKVAKRGQDVALRCDPISGHVSLFWYQQALGQGPEFLTYFQNEAQLDKSGLPSDRFFAERPEGSVSTLKIQRTQQEDSAVYLCASSPTSGYEQYFGPGTRLTVT.

The genes are TRBV6-1 and TRBJ2-2, with unresolved D. The length of the CDR3 is 17 residues. CDR1 is MNHNS and CDR2 is SASEGT in the germline V gene. Trimming shortened V by 0 bases and J by 3 bases, and 14 bases separated the two germline ends. The CDR3 DNA follows: TGTGCCAGCAGTGAAGCCCTAATCCCCTTATACACCGGGGAGCTGTTTTTT. The encoded protein is CASSEALIPLYTGELFF.

The chain combines TRBV29-1 with TRBJ2-7, with a weak D call TRBD1 (5 bases). Germline CDR1 SQVTM, CDR2 ANQGSEA. The CDR3 consists of 12 residues. Trimming pared 4 bases from V and 1 base from J, leaving 8 bases between. The CDR3 spells CSVGAGSYEQYF. CDR3 coding DNA: TGCAGCGTTGGGGCAGGGTCCTACGAGCAGTACTTC.

The chain is built from TRBV30 and TRBJ1-5, with 7 bases identical to TRBD1. This CDR3 spans 15 amino acids. Germline V CDR1 and CDR2: GTSNPN, SVGIG (reference sequence). V shed 4 bases and J 5 bases; nucleotides not matched to a gene: 11. The CDR3 sequence: CAWNLGDRKDQPQHF. The CDR3 nucleotides are TGTGCCTGGAACTTGGGGGACAGAAAGGATCAGCCCCAGCATTTT.

V usage is TRBV18 and J usage is TRBJ1-1; D is uncertain. Germline lookup yields CDR1 KGHSH and CDR2 LQKENI. V was trimmed by 0 bases and J by 0 bases, leaving 2 bases between them. CDR3 length: 13 amino acids. CDR3 amino acids: CASSPPVNTEAFF. The CDR3 DNA sequence: TGTGCCAGCTCACCACCGGTGAACACTGAAGCTTTCTTT. The whole variable domain, filled in from reference TRBV18 and TRBJ1-1, reads NAGVMQNPRHLVRRRGQEARLRCSPMKGHSHVYWYRQLPEEGLKFMVYLQKENIIDESGMPKERFSAEFPKEGPSILRIQQVVRGDSAAYFCASSPPVNTEAFFGQGTRLTVV.

V usage is TRBV4-1 and J usage is TRBJ1-2; D is unclear. Germline V gene lookup returns CDR1 MGHRA and CDR2 YSYEKL. The CDR3 sequence is 15 residues long. V dropped 1 base and J dropped 4 bases, with 13 bases sitting between them. The CDR3 reads CASSQAVGSSYGYTF. DNA of the CDR3: TGCGCCAGCAGCCAAGCGGTAGGCTCCTCCTATGGCTACACCTTC.

The V call is TRBV4-3, the J call TRBJ2-2; 9 bases fit TRBD2. Germline loops: CDR1 LGHNA, CDR2 YSLEER. The CDR3 is made up of 16 amino acids. The trim removed 4 bases at V and 0 bases at J, leaving 3 bases unmatched. CDR3 in DNA: TGCGCCAGCAGCCCCAAGCGGGGGGCGAACACCGGGGAGCTGTTTTTT. This codes for CASSPKRGANTGELFF.